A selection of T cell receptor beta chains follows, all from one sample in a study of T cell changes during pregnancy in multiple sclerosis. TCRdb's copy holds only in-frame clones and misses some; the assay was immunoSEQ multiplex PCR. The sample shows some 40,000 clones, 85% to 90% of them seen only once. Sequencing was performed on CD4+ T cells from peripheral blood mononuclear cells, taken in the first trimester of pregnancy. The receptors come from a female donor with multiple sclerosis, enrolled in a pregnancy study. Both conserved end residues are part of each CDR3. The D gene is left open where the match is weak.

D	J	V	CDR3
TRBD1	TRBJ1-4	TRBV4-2	CASSRTGANEKLFF
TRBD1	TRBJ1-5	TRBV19	CASSIFGQGGQPQHF
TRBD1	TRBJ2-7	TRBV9	CASSVGQGASYEQYF
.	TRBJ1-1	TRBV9	CASSVSQNTEAFF
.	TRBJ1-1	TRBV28	CASSLPGQLNTEAFF
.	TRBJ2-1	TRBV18	CASSPLSDRAYNEQFF
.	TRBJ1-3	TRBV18	CASSPGQRNTIYF
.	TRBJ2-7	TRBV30	CACTQGVAYEQYF
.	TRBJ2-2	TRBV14	CASGSGLTGELFF
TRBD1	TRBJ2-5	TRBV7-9	CASSLARGLETQYF
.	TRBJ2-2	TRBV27	CASTPVPQGSVDTGELFF
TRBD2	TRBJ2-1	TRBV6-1	CASRSGRGFNEQFF
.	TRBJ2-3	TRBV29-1	CSVQGHYLRDTQYF
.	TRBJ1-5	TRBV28	CASRVGGYQPQHF
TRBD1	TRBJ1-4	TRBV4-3	CASSQDTGTGNEKLFF
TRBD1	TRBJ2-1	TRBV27	CASPDDRGEVYEQFF